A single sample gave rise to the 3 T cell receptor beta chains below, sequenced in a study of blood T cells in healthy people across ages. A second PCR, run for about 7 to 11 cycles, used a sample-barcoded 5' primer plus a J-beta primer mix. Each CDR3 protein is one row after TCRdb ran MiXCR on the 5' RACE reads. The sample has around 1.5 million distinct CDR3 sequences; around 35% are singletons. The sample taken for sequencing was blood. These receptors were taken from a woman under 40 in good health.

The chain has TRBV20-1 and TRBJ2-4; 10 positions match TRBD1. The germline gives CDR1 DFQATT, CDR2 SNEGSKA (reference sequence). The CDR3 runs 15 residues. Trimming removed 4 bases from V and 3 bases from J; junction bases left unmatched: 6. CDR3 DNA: TGCAGTGCTATTGGGACAGGGGTGGGCAAAAACATTCAGTACTTC. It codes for CSAIGTGVGKNIQYF.

In DNA form, the CDR3 reads TGTGCCAGCAGCCCCCCAGGACAGCGGGAAGACTACGAGCAGTACTTC. It encodes CASSPPGQREDYEQYF. The rearrangement joins TRBV28 to TRBJ2-7, with D possibly being TRBD2 (7 bases). Germline CDR1 and CDR2: MDHEN and SYDVKM. This CDR3 has 16 amino acids. V was shortened by 6 bases and J by 3 bases, with 21 bases between the two germline ends.

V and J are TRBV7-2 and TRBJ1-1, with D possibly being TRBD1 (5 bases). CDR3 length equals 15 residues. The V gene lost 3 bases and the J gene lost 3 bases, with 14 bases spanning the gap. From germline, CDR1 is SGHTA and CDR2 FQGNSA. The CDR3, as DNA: TGTGCCAGCAGCTTCATAGGGGCCAGGGACACTGAAGCTTTCTTT. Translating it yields CASSFIGARDTEAFF.